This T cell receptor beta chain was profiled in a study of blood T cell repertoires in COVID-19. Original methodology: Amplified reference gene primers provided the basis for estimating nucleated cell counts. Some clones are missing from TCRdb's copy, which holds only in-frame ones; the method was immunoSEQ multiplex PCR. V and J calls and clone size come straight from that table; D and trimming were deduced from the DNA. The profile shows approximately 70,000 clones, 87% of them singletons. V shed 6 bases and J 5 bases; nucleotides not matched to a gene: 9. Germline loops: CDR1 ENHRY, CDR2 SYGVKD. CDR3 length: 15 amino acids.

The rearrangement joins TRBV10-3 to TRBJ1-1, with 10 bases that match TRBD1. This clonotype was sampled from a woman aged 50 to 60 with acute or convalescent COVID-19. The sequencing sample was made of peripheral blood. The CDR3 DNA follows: TGTGCCATCAGCCAAGCCGGGACAGGGGTTACTGAAGCTTTCTTT. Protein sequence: CAISQAGTGVTEAFF.